This T cell receptor (beta chain) came from a study of cytotoxic CD8 clonotypes in ibrutinib-treated CLL. The study's findings and limits: Measured clonality at baseline was greater than in age-matched healthy donors and tracked with circulating CD8+ T-cell counts. Public clonotypes occurred uncommonly; on treatment, they contracted or remained stable.

Some clones are missing from TCRdb's copy, which holds only in-frame ones; the method was immunoSEQ multiplex PCR. The sample has fewer than 150,000 clones, 84% seen once. Germline V gene data show CDR1 as MDHEN and CDR2 as SYDVKM. This CDR3 is built from 14 residues. Trimming removed 3 bases at V and 4 bases at J, with 12 bases between. As for this clone: Its antigen is currently unknown.

Sequenced material: PBMCs, taken after 24 months of ibrutinib treatment. The sequence was obtained from a human donor with chronic lymphocytic leukemia. The chain recombines TRBV28 with TRBJ2-5, with D unclear. This CDR3 is CASSFRGGGETQYF. The CDR3 coding sequence is TGTGCCAGCAGTTTCAGAGGCGGTGGAGAGACCCAGTACTTC. The full variable domain, completed using reference TRBV28 and TRBJ2-5, is DVKVTQSSRYLVKRTGEKVFLECVQDMDHENMFWYRQDPGLGLRLIYFSYDVKMKEKGDIPEGYSVSREKKERFSLILESASTNQTSMYLCASSFRGGGETQYFGPGTRLLVL.